Each of the 26 T cell receptor beta chains below was sequenced from the same sample in a study of T cell responses to AZD1222 COVID-19 vaccine. Generated by immunoSEQ multiplex PCR, the TCRdb table keeps only in-frame clones and is missing some. This sample has roughly 120,000 clones; roughly 93% occur once, and the top ten carry about 2.7%. Material: peripheral blood, obtained on day 0 of AZD1222 vaccination. The source of these receptors is an adult in good health.

The chain is built from TRBV19 and TRBJ1-5; D is perhaps TRBD1 (5 bases). This CDR3 contains 15 residues. Deletions cut 0 bases from V and 8 bases from J, with 14 bases between. The germline gives CDR1 LNHDA, CDR2 SQIVND (reference sequence). The CDR3 sequence is CASSIEPGLLEPQHF. The CDR3 bases are TGTGCCAGTAGTATAGAACCAGGGCTCTTGGAGCCCCAGCATTTT.

The chain is built from TRBV29-1 and TRBJ2-3, with D possibly TRBD2 on 5 matching bases. Germline CDR1 is SQVTM and CDR2 is ANQGSEA. Trimming pared 4 bases from V and 6 bases from J, leaving 11 bases between. The CDR3 is 12 residues long. CDR3 loop: CSVAGGRDTQYF. As DNA, the CDR3 is TGCAGCGTTGCCGGAGGCCGCGATACGCAGTATTTT.

This chain uses TRBV29-1 with TRBJ2-7; no definite D call. The V gene lost 3 bases and the J gene lost 0 bases, with 18 bases spanning the gap. The length of the CDR3 is 16 residues. The germline gives CDR1 SQVTM, CDR2 ANQGSEA. The CDR3 sequence: CSVEYSGNDYSYEQYF. The CDR3 DNA sequence: TGCAGCGTTGAGTATTCAGGCAACGATTACTCCTACGAGCAGTACTTC.

The chain has TRBV19 and TRBJ2-2, with D perhaps TRBD2 (6 bases). CDR1 and CDR2 from the germline V gene are LNHDA and SQIVND (reference sequence). The CDR3 length is 11 residues. Trimming cost V 8 bases and J 7 bases, with 8 bases left between them. The CDR3 sequence is CASLGGGELFF. The CDR3 region has the DNA TGTGCCAGTCTGGGGGGCGGGGAGCTGTTTTTT.

This clone was found once. The rearrangement joins TRBV18 to TRBJ2-1, with a possible D match to TRBD1 (9 bases). Trimming removed 1 base from V and 2 bases from J, with 21 bases in between. Germline V gene lookup returns CDR1 KGHSH and CDR2 LQKENI. The CDR3 is 19 amino acids. CDR3 loop: CASSPLQGASGQPYNEQFF. The DNA of the CDR3 is TGTGCCAGCTCACCACTACAGGGGGCTAGCGGGCAGCCCTACAATGAGCAGTTCTTC.

The chain combines TRBV5-1 with TRBJ1-3; no clear D. The germline V gene has CDR1 SGHRS and CDR2 YFSETQ. Trimming shortened V by 3 bases and J by 0 bases, and 10 bases separated the two germline ends. The CDR3 loop spans 15 amino acids. This CDR3 reads CASSSDSASGNTIYF. The CDR3 DNA follows: TGCGCCAGCAGCTCTGACTCAGCCTCTGGAAACACCATATATTTT.

The chain joins TRBV27 to TRBJ1-6, with D possibly matching TRBD1 (6 bases). The CDR3 runs to 16 residues. The germline CDR1 and CDR2 sequences are MNHEY and SMNVEV (reference sequence). The V end lost 5 bases, the J end lost 6 bases, and 17 bases lay between the germline ends. The CDR3 is CASSGVGHLINSPLHF. CDR3 sequence (DNA): TGTGCCAGCAGTGGAGTGGGACACCTGATTAATTCACCCCTCCACTTT.

The V and J genes are TRBV5-1 and TRBJ2-6; a weak D match, TRBD2 (5 bases). Germline V gives CDR1 SGHRS, CDR2 YFSETQ. This CDR3 is 17 amino acids long. With 3 bases removed from V and 2 bases from J, the gap between germline ends came to 15 bases. CDR3 DNA sequence: TGCGCCAGCAGCTCCCTCACTAGTAGCCCTGGGGCCAACGTCCTGACTTTC. It encodes CASSSLTSSPGANVLTF. Using reference TRBV5-1 and TRBJ2-6 for the parts outside the CDR3, the full variable domain is KAGVTQTPRYLIKTRGQQVTLSCSPISGHRSVSWYQQTPGQGLQFLFEYFSETQRNKGNFPGRFSGRQFSNSRSEMNVSTLELGDSALYLCASSSLTSSPGANVLTFGAGSRLTVL.

The rearrangement uses TRBV7-2 and TRBJ2-2; weak D call: TRBD1 (7 bases). Trimming left V 1 base short and J 1 base short, with 13 bases between. This CDR3 comprises 17 residues. CDR1 and CDR2 (germline): SGHTA, FQGNSA. CDR3: CASSLGAGQRNTGELFF. CDR3 DNA sequence: TGTGCCAGCAGCTTAGGGGCGGGACAGAGGAACACCGGGGAGCTGTTTTTT.

In this sample, this clone turned up once. CDR3 loop: CASSQTSTDTQYF. The DNA for the CDR3 is TGTGCCAGCAGCCAAACTAGCACAGATACGCAGTATTTT. The chain employs TRBV6-5 and TRBJ2-3, with D unresolved. Germline CDR1 and CDR2: MNHEY and SVGAGI. The CDR3 spans 13 residues. The V gene lost 6 bases and the J gene lost 0 bases, with 7 bases spanning the gap.

The chain carries TRBV3-1 (or the pseudogene TRBV3-2) and TRBJ2-5; 8 nucleotides line up with TRBD2. The ends lost 4 bases at V and 1 base at J; junction bases unmatched: 11. There are 17 residues in the CDR3. Germline CDR1 and CDR2: LGHDT and YNNKEL (reference sequence). In DNA, the CDR3 is TGTGCCAGCAGCCTCGGACTAGCTTGGGCTCGCCAAGAGACCCAGTACTTC. Encoded protein: CASSLGLAWARQETQYF.

This chain connects TRBV12-5 to TRBJ1-4; TRBD1 might be the D (5 bases). The CDR3 totals 14 residues. The V gene lost 6 bases and the J gene lost 2 bases, with 10 bases spanning the gap. CDR1 is LGHNT and CDR2 is FRNRAP in the germline V gene. CDR3: CASGSGSTNEKLFF. Here the CDR3 DNA reads TGTGCTAGTGGCTCAGGGTCGACTAATGAAAAACTGTTTTTT.

The rearrangement uses TRBV7-8 and TRBJ1-1; D unclear. The germline V and J ends were trimmed by 9 bases and 0 bases, with 8 bases remaining between them. The CDR3 length is 12 residues. Looked up from germline, CDR1 is SGHVS and CDR2 is FQNEAQ. CDR3 region: CASGPVNTEAFF. The CDR3 nucleotides read TGTGCCAGTGGGCCGGTGAACACTGAAGCTTTCTTT.

V is TRBV15 and J is TRBJ1-5, with a weak D call TRBD1 (5 bases). Germline lookup yields CDR1 LNHNV and CDR2 YYDKDF (reference sequence). Trimming removed 5 bases from V and 0 bases from J, with 14 bases in between. The CDR3 spans 16 residues. As DNA, the CDR3 is TGTGCCACCAGCGGAGGAGGGGTTCGTAGCAATCAGCCCCAGCATTTT. It specifies CATSGGGVRSNQPQHF.

J is TRBJ1-6 and V is TRBV18; D not resolved. V was shortened by 5 bases and J by 8 bases, with 19 bases between the two germline ends. CDR1 is KGHSH, CDR2 LQKENI, per germline. CDR3 length equals 16 residues. DNA of the CDR3: TGTGCCAGCTCAAGCAATCCGGCGGTATGGGATTCACCCCTCCACTTT. Translating gives CASSSNPAVWDSPLHF.

This sequence joins TRBV7-7 and TRBJ2-2, with a tentative D call TRBD1 (5 bases). Trimming took 5 bases from V and 3 from J, leaving 13 bases between them. The CDR3 spans 15 residues. Germline CDR1 reads SSHAT; CDR2 reads FNYEAQ (reference sequence). DNA of the CDR3: TGTGCCAGCAGCCCGACGACAGTTCACACCGGGGAGCTGTTTTTT. Its protein product is CASSPTTVHTGELFF.

The V gene is TRBV29-1, the J gene TRBJ1-2; 9 bases match TRBD1. CDR1 and CDR2 (germline): SQVTM, ANQGSEA. CDR3 length equals 13 residues. J gave up 6 bases and V 7 bases, and 9 bases lay outside the gene matches. CDR3 residues: CSAGLDRGHGYTF. In DNA form, the CDR3 reads TGCAGCGCTGGGTTGGACAGGGGACATGGCTACACCTTC.

This clone was seen only once. V gene TRBV27 combines with J gene TRBJ2-3; 8 positions match TRBD2. The germline gives CDR1 MNHEY, CDR2 SMNVEV (reference sequence). The CDR3 loop spans 12 amino acids. After removal of 6 bases from V and 14 bases from J, the junction contained 10 bases not matched to a gene. This CDR3 reads CASRDGTRLPYF. The CDR3 region has the DNA TGTGCCAGCAGGGACGGGACTAGGCTCCCGTATTTT.

The V gene is TRBV10-2, the J gene TRBJ1-2; TRBD1 aligns across 9 bases. J lost 3 bases, V lost 6 bases, and 5 bases had no gene match. This CDR3 comprises 14 residues. Germline V lookup: CDR1 WSHSY, CDR2 SAAADI. For the CDR3, the DNA is TGCGCCAGCAGGGGACAGGGCGACTACTATGGCTACACCTTC. Its protein product is CASRGQGDYYGYTF.

This clone was found a few times. The chain joins TRBV27 to TRBJ1-6; D is uncertain. There are 17 residues in the CDR3. Germline CDR1 reads MNHEY; CDR2 reads SMNVEV (reference sequence). V was pared by 3 bases and J by 2 bases, with 14 bases between. The CDR3 region is CASSLGGFGAYNSPLHF. The CDR3 region has the DNA TGTGCCAGCAGTTTGGGAGGATTTGGGGCCTATAATTCACCCCTCCACTTT.

The chain uses TRBV5-1 and TRBJ2-3; D call uncertain. The CDR3 extends over 14 amino acids. The V end was cut by 0 bases, the J end by 5 bases, with 10 bases between. Germline V gene lookup returns CDR1 SGHRS and CDR2 YFSETQ. The CDR3 loop is CASSLAQPKDTQYF. In nucleotides, the CDR3 is TGCGCCAGCAGCTTGGCCCAGCCCAAAGATACGCAGTATTTT.

This clone was counted a single time. V usage is TRBV7-5 and J usage is TRBJ1-1. TRBV7-5 is labeled a pseudogene. This CDR3 is 13 amino acids long. The CDR3 DNA reads TGTGCCAGAAGCTTAGGGGGGTTGCCTGAAGCTTTCTTT. This gives the protein CARSLGGLPEAFF.

The V call is TRBV21-1, the J call TRBJ1-4; TRBD1 is taken as the D call from the table, unchecked against the DNA. TRBV21-1 represents a pseudogene. The CDR3 runs to 15 residues. In DNA form, the CDR3 reads TGTGCCAGCAGCATCGAGACAGGGGGAAATGAAAAACTGTTTTTT. The encoded protein is CASSIETGGNEKLFF.

The rearrangement uses TRBV27 and TRBJ1-5; no definite D call. Trimming took off 7 bases at V and 2 bases at J, with 12 bases between the two ends. The CDR3 sequence is 14 residues long. Germline CDR1 and CDR2: MNHEY and SMNVEV (reference sequence). CDR3 sequence: CASKGGVGNQPQHF. The CDR3 bases are TGTGCCAGCAAAGGTGGTGTTGGCAATCAGCCCCAGCATTTT.

The J gene is TRBJ1-6, the V gene TRBV28, with D uncertain. The CDR3 is 15 residues long. CDR1 and CDR2 from the germline V gene are MDHEN and SYDVKM. V lost 4 bases to trimming and J lost 7 bases, with 14 bases between them. CDR3 protein: CASSSLLGPNSPLHF. The CDR3 DNA reads TGTGCCAGCAGTTCCCTCCTTGGACCGAATTCACCCCTCCACTTT.

This chain links TRBV11-2 with TRBJ2-3; 9 bases agree with TRBD2. Germline CDR1 SGHAT, CDR2 FQNNGV. V shed 4 bases and J 0 bases; nucleotides not matched to a gene: 11. The CDR3 sequence is 18 residues long. The CDR3 region has the DNA TGTGCCAGCAGCTCAAATCAGCTAGCGGGGATTAGCACAGATACGCAGTATTTT. It translates to CASSSNQLAGISTDTQYF.